The subject of this entry is one TCR beta chain. The antigen is not known. TCRdb re-analysed the multiplex PCR reads in MiXCR, keeping a single row per CDR3 protein. The sample has around 230,000 distinct CDR3 sequences, roughly 32% seen once. This sample is part of a study of breast tumors, draining lymph nodes, adjacent tissues. Points from the study as a whole: Tumor TCR diversity was below lymph nodes but above nontumor tissue.

Germline lookup yields CDR1 MDHEN and CDR2 SYDVKM. V gave up 5 bases and J gave up 5 bases, with 13 bases separating them. The CDR3 totals 13 residues. Samples came from axillary lymph nodes draining the breast cancer. This chain connects TRBV28 to TRBJ2-7, with a possible D match to TRBD1 (6 bases). This TCR came from a female donor with breast cancer. Some clones in this sample may be carry-over from other donors' samples. The sequenced sample consisted of axillary lymph node tissue. The CDR3 DNA reads as TGTGCCAGCAGTCGCCCGAACAGGGACGAGCAGTACTTC. As protein: CASSRPNRDEQYF.